This T cell receptor beta chain appears in the sequencing data of a study of neoadjuvant anti-PD-1 for oral cavity cancer. Study at large: Patients without progression got a fourth dose around day 43.

Patients had HPV-negative, locally advanced oral cavity squamous cell carcinoma. Blood libraries mostly used approximately 450 ng genomic DNA, six replicates each. Libraries were prepared by immunoSEQ multiplex PCR; TCRdb keeps only in-frame clonotypes and omits some of them. The table has about 14,000 clones, 65% to 80% seen once. The germline gives CDR1 SGHNT, CDR2 YYREEE (reference sequence). The CDR3 covers 13 residues. V gave up 1 base and J gave up 2 bases, with 7 bases separating them. The material was PBMCs, obtained before nivolumab (anti-PD-1) treatment. The TCR originated in a person aged 35-79 years with oral cavity squamous cell carcinoma. The chain combines TRBV5-4 with TRBJ2-7; maybe TRBD1 (6 bases). The CDR3 protein is CASSLTGTYEQYF. The CDR3 DNA sequence: TGTGCCAGCAGCTTGACAGGGACCTACGAGCAGTACTTC.